Given below is one T cell receptor (beta chain) in context. Its antigen remains unknown. Clones were read by immunoSEQ multiplex PCR, and TCRdb kept only the in-frame ones, dropping some. The sample holds 90,000 to 150,000 clones; under 95% are singletons and the top ten take approximately 5.9%. V was cut by 2 bases and J by 4 bases, with 9 bases left in between. CDR1 and CDR2 (germline): MNHEY, SVGAGI. This CDR3 is 14 amino acids long. The data originate from a study of T cell responses to AZD1222 COVID-19 vaccine. Findings and limits, study-wide: At 160-218 and 743-854, vaccine-associated CD4 TCRs were dominant, and they spanned spike. None of the repertoires were sampled until the peak T cell response had passed.

This TCR derives from an adult in good health. The J gene is TRBJ1-5, the V gene TRBV6-5; D might be TRBD1 (5 bases). Sequencing used peripheral blood, obtained on day 0 of AZD1222 vaccination. The CDR3 DNA reads TGTGCCAGCAGTTACGTAGCAGGGAATCAGCCCCAGCATTTT. Its translation: CASSYVAGNQPQHF.